This T cell receptor beta chain was identified in a study of a mutant IDH1 vaccine in newly diagnosed glioma. Study as a whole: Treated patients, averaging approximately 40 years, were about 62% male and approximately 38% female.

Overall study findings and caveats: The authors found pseudoprogression apparently unrelated to changes in top peripheral T cell clonotypes.

Time point described: week 35, safety follow-up. It was 300 ug of mutant IDH1 20-mer peptide that made up each vaccine dose, given with topical imiquimod. All eight of the vaccinations patients received fell in weeks 1, 3, 5, 7, 11, 15, 19 and 23. TCRdb's table, derived via immunoSEQ multiplex PCR, lists solely in-frame clones and lacks some. The repertoire consists of tens of thousands of clones, with around 84% occurring once and the leading ten covering about 4%. CDR3 length: 12 amino acids. CDR1 is PRHDT, CDR2 FYEKMQ, per germline (reference sequence). In regard to this clone: The target antigen is unknown. Relative to the germline gene, one junction end is altered; a read error may explain this.

The clonotype comes from a young man with glioma. The sample here was PBMCs, taken from a glioma patient whose treatment included an IDH1 peptide vaccine. The genes are TRBV13 and TRBJ2-7; a weak D match, TRBD1 (6 bases). In nucleotides, the CDR3 is TGTGCCAGCAGCCCAGGACAGTACGAGCAGCACTTC. This encodes CASSPGQYEQHF.